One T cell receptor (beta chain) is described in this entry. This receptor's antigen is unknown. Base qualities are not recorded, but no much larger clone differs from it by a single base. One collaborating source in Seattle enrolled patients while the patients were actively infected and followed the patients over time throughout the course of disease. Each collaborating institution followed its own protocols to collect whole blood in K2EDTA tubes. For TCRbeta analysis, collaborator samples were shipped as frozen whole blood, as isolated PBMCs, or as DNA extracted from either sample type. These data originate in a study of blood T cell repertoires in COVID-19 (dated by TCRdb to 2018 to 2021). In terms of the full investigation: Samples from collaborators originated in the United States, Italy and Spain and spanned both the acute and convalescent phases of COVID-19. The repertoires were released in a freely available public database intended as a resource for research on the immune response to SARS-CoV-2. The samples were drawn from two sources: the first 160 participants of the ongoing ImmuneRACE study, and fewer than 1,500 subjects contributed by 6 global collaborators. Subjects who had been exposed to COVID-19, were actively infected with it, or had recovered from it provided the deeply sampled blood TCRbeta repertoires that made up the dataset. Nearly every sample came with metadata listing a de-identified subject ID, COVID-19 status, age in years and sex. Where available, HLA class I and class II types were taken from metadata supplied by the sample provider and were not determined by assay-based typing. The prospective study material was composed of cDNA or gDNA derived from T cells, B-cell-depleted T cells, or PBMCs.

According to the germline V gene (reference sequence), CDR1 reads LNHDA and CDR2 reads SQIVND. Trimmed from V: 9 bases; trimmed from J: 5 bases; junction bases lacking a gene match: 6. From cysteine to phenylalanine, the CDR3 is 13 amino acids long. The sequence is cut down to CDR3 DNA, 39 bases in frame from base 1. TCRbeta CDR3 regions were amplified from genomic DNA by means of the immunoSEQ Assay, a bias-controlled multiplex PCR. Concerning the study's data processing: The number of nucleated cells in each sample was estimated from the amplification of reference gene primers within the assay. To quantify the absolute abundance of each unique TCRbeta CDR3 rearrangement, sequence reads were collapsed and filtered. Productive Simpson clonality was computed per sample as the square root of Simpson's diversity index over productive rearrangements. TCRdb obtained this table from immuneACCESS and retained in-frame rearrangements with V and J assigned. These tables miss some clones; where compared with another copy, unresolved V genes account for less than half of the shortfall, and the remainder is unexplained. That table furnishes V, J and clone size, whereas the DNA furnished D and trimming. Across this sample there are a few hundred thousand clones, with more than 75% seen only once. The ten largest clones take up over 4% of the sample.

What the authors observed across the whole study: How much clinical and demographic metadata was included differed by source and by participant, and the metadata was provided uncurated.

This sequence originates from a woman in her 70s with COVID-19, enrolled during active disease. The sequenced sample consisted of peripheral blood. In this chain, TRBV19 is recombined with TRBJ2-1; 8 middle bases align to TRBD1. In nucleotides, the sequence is TGTGCCAGCGGAGACAGGGGCCACAATGAGCAGTTCTTC. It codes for CASGDRGHNEQFF.